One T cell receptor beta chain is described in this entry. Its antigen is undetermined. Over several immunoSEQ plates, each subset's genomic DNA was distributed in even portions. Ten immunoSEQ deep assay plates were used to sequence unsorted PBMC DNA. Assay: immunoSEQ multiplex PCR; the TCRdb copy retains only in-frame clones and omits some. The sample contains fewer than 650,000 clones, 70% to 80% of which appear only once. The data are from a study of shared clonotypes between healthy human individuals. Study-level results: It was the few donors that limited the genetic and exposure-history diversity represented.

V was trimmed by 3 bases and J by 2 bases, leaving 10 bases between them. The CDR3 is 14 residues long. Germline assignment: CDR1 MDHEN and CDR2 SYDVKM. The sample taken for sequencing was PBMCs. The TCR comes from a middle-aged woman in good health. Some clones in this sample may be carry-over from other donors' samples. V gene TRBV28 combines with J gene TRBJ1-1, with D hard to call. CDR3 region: CASSLVRRNTEAFF. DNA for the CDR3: TGTGCCAGCAGTTTGGTCAGGAGAAACACTGAAGCTTTCTTT.